This TCR beta chain was retrieved from a study of regulatory T cells in long-lasting Graves disease. J was trimmed by 5 bases and V by 1 base; bases with no gene match: 4. Germline V lookup: CDR1 KGHSH, CDR2 LQKENI. The CDR3 length is 15 residues. The TCR beta library used iRepertoire HTBI primers with Arm-PCR amplification of CDR3. One entry per CDR3 protein, called by TCRdb with MiXCR from the multiplex PCR reads. The table includes approximately 400,000 distinct CDR3 sequences, more than 13% detected once. Study results and caveats: Persistent disease was characterized by preferential usage of TRBV28, TRBJ1-2 and TRBJ2-5.

A word on this clonotype: Antigen specificity is unknown. A much larger clone differs by one base, so this may be a read error.

Time point indicated: newly diagnosed GD, antithyroid drugs for less than 3 months. Isolated PBMC RNA provided the starting material for the TCR library. Graves' disease diagnosis was established per American Thyroid Association guidelines. These data also featured in a second study, about T cells in Graves' hyperthyroidism and ophthalmopathy. Per that paper: The TCR CDR3 first-round RT-PCR relied on the HTBI primer set.

The chain uses TRBV18 and TRBJ2-2, with 7 positions matching TRBD2. The source is a woman in her twenties or thirties with Graves disease. The sequencing here drew on peripheral blood mononuclear cells (PBMCs), taken at new diagnosis, from a patient treated with antithyroid drugs. The CDR3 sequence: CASSPRQAGTGELFF. The CDR3 DNA reads as TGTGCCAGCTCACCACGGCAAGCGGGGACCGGGGAGCTGTTTTTT.